These 7 T cell receptor beta chains were all obtained from the same sample, sequenced in a study of OX40 agonist ivuxolimab in advanced cancers. Method: immunoSEQ multiplex PCR; TCRdb's copy keeps in-frame clones and lacks some. The sample carries 80,000 to 100,000 clones, about 92% recorded once. The material was CD4+ or CD8+ T cells sorted from blood, obtained in a trial of the OX40 agonist ivuxolimab. These receptors all stem from an adult with an advanced solid tumor such as melanoma, head and neck, liver or kidney cancer.

This chain connects TRBV28 to TRBJ1-5, with 7 bases identical to TRBD1. Unmatched junction bases numbered 4, after V lost 5 bases and J lost 6 bases. CDR1 is MDHEN, CDR2 SYDVKM, per germline. The CDR3 sequence is 13 residues long. The CDR3 spells CASSIRQGQPQHF. CDR3 bases: TGTGCCAGCAGTATAAGACAGGGTCAGCCCCAGCATTTT.

This chain connects TRBV30 to TRBJ1-6, with a tentative D call TRBD1 (5 bases). The CDR3 spans 17 residues. Germline V gives CDR1 GTSNPN, CDR2 SVGIG (reference sequence). V dropped 1 base and J dropped 3 bases, with 16 bases sitting between them. The CDR3 region is CAWSGSGLFIYNSPLHF. CDR3 sequence (DNA): TGTGCCTGGAGTGGCTCGGGACTTTTCATCTATAATTCACCCCTCCACTTT.

The V and J genes are TRBV6-1 and TRBJ1-1; 7 bases fit TRBD1. CDR1 is MNHNS, CDR2 SASEGT, per germline. The CDR3 consists of 15 residues. Trimming at V came to 2 bases and at J to 4 bases, leaving 7 bases not matched to a gene. This chain's CDR3 is CASSESQGRGTEAFF. In nucleotides, the CDR3 is TGTGCCAGCAGTGAATCACAGGGGAGGGGCACTGAAGCTTTCTTT.

This rearrangement joins TRBV4-2 to TRBJ1-5, with D unclear. The V gene's germline CDR1 is LGHNA and CDR2 YNFKEQ. This CDR3 is built from 15 residues. Trimming pared 4 bases from V and 6 bases from J, leaving 16 bases between. The CDR3 here is CASSRQGTRGQPQHF. The CDR3 nucleotides are TGTGCCAGCAGCCGCCAAGGAACCCGGGGTCAGCCCCAGCATTTT.

This clone was seen a handful of times. The chain uses TRBV7-9 and TRBJ1-2; D gene unclear. V was cut by 5 bases and J by 5 bases, with 12 bases left in between. Germline V CDR1 and CDR2: SEHNR, FQNEAQ (reference sequence). This CDR3 comprises 13 residues. The CDR3 is CASSPGRIYGYTF. The CDR3 DNA reads as TGTGCCAGCAGCCCTGGACGGATATATGGCTACACCTTC.

The chain uses TRBV30 and TRBJ2-3, with D uncertain. Trimming removed 1 base from V and 7 bases from J, with 15 bases in between. The CDR3 totals 14 residues. CDR1 and CDR2 (germline): GTSNPN, SVGIG (reference sequence). The CDR3 DNA reads TGTGCCTGGAGTGATCTGGGTTCCGGGTATACGCAGTATTTT. This translates into CAWSDLGSGYTQYF.

The chain has TRBV7-2 and TRBJ2-2; 7 nucleotides align to TRBD2. CDR3 length: 17 amino acids. V was pared by 5 bases and J by 0 bases, with 9 bases of the junction left unmatched. In germline, CDR1 is SGHTA, CDR2 FQGNSA. The CDR3 sequence is CASSPGGVYANTGELFF. The CDR3 region has the DNA TGTGCCAGCAGCCCGGGGGGTGTATACGCGAACACCGGGGAGCTGTTTTTT.